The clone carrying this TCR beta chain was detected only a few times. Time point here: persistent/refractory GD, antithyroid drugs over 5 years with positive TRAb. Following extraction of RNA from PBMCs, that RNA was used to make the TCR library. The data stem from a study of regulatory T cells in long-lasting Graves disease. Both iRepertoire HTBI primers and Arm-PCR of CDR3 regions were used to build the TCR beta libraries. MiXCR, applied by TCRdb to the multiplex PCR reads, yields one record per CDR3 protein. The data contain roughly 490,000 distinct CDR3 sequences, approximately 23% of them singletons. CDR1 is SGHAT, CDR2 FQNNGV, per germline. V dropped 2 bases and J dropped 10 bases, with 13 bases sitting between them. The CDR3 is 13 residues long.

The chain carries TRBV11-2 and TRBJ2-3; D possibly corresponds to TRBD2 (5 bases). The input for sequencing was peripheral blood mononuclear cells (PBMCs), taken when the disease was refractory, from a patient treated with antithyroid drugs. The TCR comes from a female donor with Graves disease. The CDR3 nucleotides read TGTGCCAGCAGCTTAAGCGGCCTTGGATCGCAGTATTTT. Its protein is CASSLSGLGSQYF.